This TCR beta chain was retrieved from a study of blood T cells in healthy people across ages. Study-level results: Long-lived and aged donors differed, with more naive CD4+ cells and higher diversity in the long-lived. Calculation of diversity from one million T cells yielded estimates considered to be underestimates.

With 0 bases removed from V and 3 bases from J, the gap between germline ends came to 17 bases. Germline CDR1 LGHNA, CDR2 YNFKEQ. The CDR3 loop spans 17 amino acids. As regards this clonotype: Antigen specificity is unknown.

Sample-barcoded 5' priming and a J-beta primer mix drove a second PCR of roughly 7 to 11 cycles. TCRdb analysed the 5' RACE reads with MiXCR anew, one entry per CDR3 protein. Of around 990,000 distinct CDR3 sequences detected, 20% to 25% appear once; the ten largest clones hold less than 0.75%. This sample also appeared in a second study, on T cells of mothers and their children.

The TCR was taken from a girl under 10 years old in good health. The source material was blood. The J gene is TRBJ1-1, the V gene TRBV4-2; D gene uncertain. The CDR3 sequence is CASSQESRTGMDTEAFF. Here the CDR3 DNA reads TGTGCCAGCAGCCAAGAGAGCAGGACCGGAATGGACACTGAAGCTTTCTTT.